This entry lists 10 T cell receptor beta chains sequenced from one sample in a study of radiation and T cells in renal cell carcinoma. Assay: immunoSEQ multiplex PCR; the TCRdb copy retains only in-frame clones and omits some. The table records about 59,000 clones, around 80% of them present only once. Noted time point: baseline pretreatment blood. Treatment described: 15 Gy SBRT to primary tumor, nephrectomy 4 weeks later. Specimen: blood, collected from a patient whose treatment included radiotherapy and nephrectomy. The source of these receptors is a man aged 60-69 years with renal cell carcinoma.

The chain is built from TRBV30 and TRBJ2-1, with TRBD1 matching over 8 bases. The CDR3 covers 10 residues. Germline CDR1 reads GTSNPN; CDR2 reads SVGIG (reference sequence). V lost 7 bases and J lost 10; bases outside the gene matches: 3. The CDR3 region is CASDRGEQFF. The CDR3 DNA reads TGTGCCTCAGACAGGGGAGAGCAGTTCTTC.

This clone was recorded a few times. The chain is built from TRBV5-4 and TRBJ1-4; no clear D. The V end was cut by 1 base, the J end by 7 bases, with 11 bases between. The CDR3 consists of 14 residues. Per germline, CDR1 SGHNT and CDR2 YYREEE (reference sequence). The CDR3 region is CASSLPGVGEKLFF. In nucleotides, the CDR3 is TGTGCCAGCAGCTTGCCCGGGGTGGGTGAAAAACTGTTTTTT.

This chain links TRBV4-1 with TRBJ2-7; 8 bases are a match to TRBD1. Germline V gene sequence: CDR1 MGHRA, CDR2 YSYEKL. Unmatched junction bases numbered 9, after V lost 0 bases and J lost 5 bases. The CDR3 covers 16 residues. In DNA form, the CDR3 reads TGCGCCAGCAGCCAAGATCCGGACAGGGTATCGAACGAGCAGTACTTC. Encoded protein: CASSQDPDRVSNEQYF.

The rearrangement links TRBV5-4 to TRBJ1-1; 10 nucleotides align to TRBD1. Germline-derived CDR1 and CDR2 are SGHNT and YYREEE (reference sequence). Losses at the gene ends were 0 bases for V and 6 bases for J; bases not matched to a gene: 2. The CDR3 covers 14 residues. CDR3: CASSLGGQGAEAFF. CDR3 bases: TGTGCCAGCAGCTTGGGAGGACAGGGGGCTGAAGCTTTCTTT.

The V call is TRBV6-5, the J call TRBJ1-1, with TRBD1 matching 7 bases. Unmatched junction bases numbered 3, after V lost 2 bases and J lost 3 bases. In germline, CDR1 is MNHEY, CDR2 SVGAGI. This CDR3 is 14 amino acids long. CDR3 residues: CASSYRDSHTEAFF. CDR3 sequence (DNA): TGTGCCAGCAGTTACCGGGACAGCCACACTGAAGCTTTCTTT.

J is TRBJ1-1 and V is TRBV7-3, with D perhaps matching TRBD1 (6 bases). The CDR3 length is 16 residues. V lost 5 bases and J 4 bases, leaving 20 bases between the germline ends. The germline gives CDR1 SGHTA, CDR2 FQGTGA. The CDR3 nucleotides read TGTGCCAGCAGCGCCCTGGGGGCAGGAATGGGCACTGAAGCTTTCTTT. Amino acid sequence: CASSALGAGMGTEAFF.

The chain is built from TRBV7-8 and TRBJ2-5; D could derive from TRBD1 or TRBD2 (6 bases each). Germline values: CDR1 SGHVS, CDR2 FQNEAQ. Between the trimmed V and J ends, which lost 5 bases and 3 bases, there was a span of 16 bases. This CDR3 has 15 residues. The CDR3 DNA sequence: TGTGCCAGCAGCAGGGGGGAACTAGCCGAAGAGACCCAGTACTTC. Its protein product is CASSRGELAEETQYF.

The chain carries TRBV7-9 and TRBJ2-4, with 8 bases aligning to TRBD1. The CDR3 covers 15 residues. The germline gives CDR1 SEHNR, CDR2 FQNEAQ (reference sequence). The V and J ends lost 1 base and 15 bases, in that order; junction bases with no gene match: 14. The CDR3 spells CASSLDQIQGASLYF. The CDR3 coding sequence is TGTGCCAGCAGCTTAGACCAAATCCAGGGGGCAAGTCTGTACTTC.

The rearrangement uses TRBV11-3 and TRBJ2-3; D is possibly TRBD2 (6 bases). The germline CDR1 and CDR2 sequences are SGHNT and YENEEA. V gave up 5 bases and J gave up 3 bases, with 9 bases separating them. The CDR3 has 13 amino acids. CDR3 nucleotides: TGTGCCAGCAGCAGGCTAGCGACAGATACGCAGTATTTT. Protein sequence: CASSRLATDTQYF.

The V gene is TRBV7-7, the J gene TRBJ1-3, with D perhaps matching TRBD1 (5 bases). Trimming took 4 bases from V and 6 from J, leaving 19 bases between them. CDR1 and CDR2 (germline): SSHAT, FNYEAQ (reference sequence). The CDR3 is made up of 16 amino acids. The chain's CDR3 is CASSSLPGGIENTIYF. The CDR3, as DNA: TGTGCCAGCAGCTCACTACCTGGGGGTATCGAAAACACCATATATTTT.